This is a list of T cell receptor beta chains from one sample in a study of radiation and T cells in renal cell carcinoma. Produced via immunoSEQ multiplex PCR; TCRdb's table is partial and in-frame only. The sample contains 90,000 to 95,000 clones, 82% of which appear only once. Sequenced here: blood, sampled from a patient whose treatment included radiotherapy and nephrectomy. The receptors here all came from a man in his 60s with renal cell carcinoma. CDR3s include the opening cysteine and the closing phenylalanine or tryptophan. A D gene is named only where the DNA matches it firmly. Expanded clones are given a class, and other clones once, few, many or no size at all.

abundance	d_gene	j_gene	v_gene	CDR3aa	CDR3nt
-	TRBD1	TRBJ2-7	TRBV10-3	CAISTPGQGFYEQYF	TGTGCCATCAGTACACCGGGACAGGGTTTTTACGAGCAGTACTTC
-	TRBD1	TRBJ2-7	TRBV5-1	CASSLGTGGNEQYF	TGCGCCAGCAGCTTGGGGACAGGGGGTAACGAGCAGTACTTC
-	TRBD1	TRBJ2-3	TRBV5-1	CASSLEGGSTDTQYF	TGCGCCAGCAGCTTGGAAGGGGGCAGCACAGATACGCAGTATTTT
once	-	TRBJ2-1	TRBV30	CAWSAGTFRFF	TGTGCCTGGAGTGCGGGGACTTTTCGGTTCTTC
-	-	TRBJ1-6	TRBV10-3	CAITEQFNSPLHF	TGTGCCATCACTGAACAGTTCAATTCACCCCTCCACTTT
-	-	TRBJ2-7	TRBV5-1	CASSLEGQVKYEQYF	TGCGCCAGCAGCTTGGAAGGACAAGTAAAATACGAGCAGTACTTC
-	TRBD2	TRBJ2-5	TRBV14	CASSLTSGMETQYF	TGTGCCAGCAGCCTCACTAGCGGGATGGAGACCCAGTACTTC
-	TRBD1	TRBJ2-2	TRBV4-1	CASSPRQGTGELFF	TGCGCCAGCAGCCCCCGACAGGGCACCGGGGAGCTGTTTTTT
-	TRBD2	TRBJ2-1	TRBV5-6	CASSSGYGLAGDNEQFF	TGTGCCAGCAGCTCGGGGTACGGACTAGCGGGGGACAATGAGCAGTTCTTC
-	-	TRBJ2-1	TRBV4-1	CASSQDQVRSYNEQFF	TGCGCCAGCAGCCAAGATCAGGTGCGCTCCTACAATGAGCAGTTCTTC
-	TRBD1	TRBJ2-1	TRBV6-6	CASSPGADRGSGEQFF	TGTGCCAGCAGCCCAGGGGCGGACAGGGGTTCAGGTGAGCAGTTCTTC
-	-	TRBJ1-2	TRBV7-9	CASSLDEGVGYTF	TGTGCCAGCAGCTTAGACGAAGGAGTTGGCTACACCTTC
-	-	TRBJ2-3	TRBV27	CASSLWAASTDTQYF	TGTGCCAGCAGTTTATGGGCAGCTAGCACAGATACGCAGTATTTT
-	-	TRBJ1-1	TRBV27	CASSRSGSNTEAFF	TGTGCCAGCAGTAGATCTGGGTCGAACACTGAAGCTTTCTTT
-	-	TRBJ2-7	TRBV6-5	CASSEQGYEQYF	TGTGCCAGCAGTGAACAGGGCTACGAGCAGTACTTC
-	-	TRBJ1-5	TRBV19	CASSSLNRPGNQPQHF	TGTGCCAGTAGTAGCCTTAACAGGCCCGGCAATCAGCCCCAGCATTTT
-	-	TRBJ1-5	TRBV6-6	CAGSGGARYQPQHF	TGTGCCGGCAGTGGGGGCGCGCGTTATCAGCCCCAGCATTTT
-	TRBD1	TRBJ1-3	TRBV29-1	CSGTGGPRGNTIYF	TGCAGCGGCACAGGGGGGCCGAGGGGAAACACCATATATTTT
-	-	TRBJ2-5	TRBV7-9	CASSLGLETQYF	TGTGCCAGCAGCTTAGGGCTAGAGACCCAGTACTTC
-	-	TRBJ2-1	TRBV7-9	CASTPGLNEQFF	TGTGCCAGCACCCCAGGTCTCAATGAGCAGTTCTTC
once	-	TRBJ2-3	TRBV4-1	CASSHTLADTQYF	TGCGCCAGCAGCCATACACTAGCAGATACGCAGTATTTT
-	-	TRBJ2-3	TRBV12-5	CASGRWESTDTQYF	TGTGCTAGTGGTAGGTGGGAAAGCACAGATACGCAGTATTTT
-	TRBD2	TRBJ2-5	TRBV29-1	CSVNPGGQETQYF	TGCAGCGTTAATCCGGGAGGGCAAGAGACCCAGTACTTC
-	-	TRBJ1-5	TRBV19	CASSYRDQPQHF	TGTGCCAGTAGTTACCGCGATCAGCCCCAGCATTTT
-	-	TRBJ1-4	TRBV7-9	CASSKTGPTNEKLFF	TGTGCCAGCAGCAAAACAGGGCCAACTAATGAAAAACTGTTTTTT
-	-	TRBJ1-2	TRBV7-6	CASSLAPGYGYTF	TGTGCCAGCAGCTTAGCCCCTGGCTATGGCTACACCTTC
-	TRBD2	TRBJ2-1	TRBV2	CASSGTSGSHNEQFF	TGTGCCAGCAGTGGCACGAGCGGGAGTCACAATGAGCAGTTCTTC
-	-	TRBJ2-4	TRBV5-1	CASSLDGTDIQYF	TGCGCCAGCAGCTTGGACGGGACCGACATTCAGTACTTC
-	TRBD2	TRBJ2-3	TRBV27	CASSSGGTSRADTQYF	TGTGCCAGCAGTTCAGGCGGGACTAGCAGAGCAGATACGCAGTATTTT
-	-	TRBJ2-3	TRBV9	CASSVGTGGTDTQYF	TGTGCCAGCAGCGTTGGAACAGGAGGTACAGATACGCAGTATTTT
-	TRBD2	TRBJ2-1	TRBV7-6	CASSSTTSGRGSLFYNEQFF	TGTGCCAGCAGCTCAACAACTAGCGGGAGGGGGTCGCTCTTCTACAATGAGCAGTTCTTC
-	TRBD1	TRBJ2-7	TRBV7-9	CASSLGTGHDEQYF	TGTGCCAGCAGCTTAGGGACAGGGCACGACGAGCAGTACTTC
once	TRBD1	TRBJ1-2	TRBV11-2	CASSFSGQGDYGYTF	TGTGCCAGCAGCTTTTCGGGACAGGGGGACTATGGCTACACCTTC
-	TRBD2	TRBJ2-1	TRBV5-4	CASSLRTSWQWEQFF	TGTGCCAGCAGCTTGAGGACTAGCTGGCAATGGGAGCAGTTCTTC
once	-	TRBJ2-3	TRBV27	CASSLRRGDTQYF	TGTGCCAGCAGTTTGCGCAGGGGAGATACGCAGTATTTT